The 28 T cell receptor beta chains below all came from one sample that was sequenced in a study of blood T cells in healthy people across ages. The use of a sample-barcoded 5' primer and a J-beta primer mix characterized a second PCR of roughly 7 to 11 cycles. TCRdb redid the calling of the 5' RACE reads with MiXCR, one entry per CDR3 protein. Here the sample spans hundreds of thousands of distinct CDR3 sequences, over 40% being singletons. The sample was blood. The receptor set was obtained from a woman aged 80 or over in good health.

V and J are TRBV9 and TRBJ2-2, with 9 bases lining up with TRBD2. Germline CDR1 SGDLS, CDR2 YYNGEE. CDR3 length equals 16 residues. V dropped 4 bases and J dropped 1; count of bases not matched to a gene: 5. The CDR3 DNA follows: TGTGCCAGCAGCCTCTTGACTAGCGGGAACACCGGGGAGCTGTTTTTT. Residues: CASSLLTSGNTGELFF.

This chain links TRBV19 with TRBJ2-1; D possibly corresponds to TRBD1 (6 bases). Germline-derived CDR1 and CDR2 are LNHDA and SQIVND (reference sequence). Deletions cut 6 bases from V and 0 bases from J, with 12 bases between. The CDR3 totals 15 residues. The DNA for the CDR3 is TGTGCCAGTAGGAAAGGGGGTACCTCCTACAATGAGCAGTTCTTC. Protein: CASRKGGTSYNEQFF.

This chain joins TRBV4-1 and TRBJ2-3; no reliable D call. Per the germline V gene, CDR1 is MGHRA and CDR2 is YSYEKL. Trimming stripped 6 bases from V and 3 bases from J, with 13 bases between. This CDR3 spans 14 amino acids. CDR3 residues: CASRLAFGTDTQYF. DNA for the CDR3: TGCGCCAGCAGACTCGCCTTCGGGACAGATACGCAGTATTTT.

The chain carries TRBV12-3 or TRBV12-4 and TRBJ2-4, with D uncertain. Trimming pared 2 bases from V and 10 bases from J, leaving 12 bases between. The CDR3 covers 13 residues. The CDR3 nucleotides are TGTGCCAGCAGTTTACCTGGCAGAGCAATTCAGTACTTC. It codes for CASSLPGRAIQYF.

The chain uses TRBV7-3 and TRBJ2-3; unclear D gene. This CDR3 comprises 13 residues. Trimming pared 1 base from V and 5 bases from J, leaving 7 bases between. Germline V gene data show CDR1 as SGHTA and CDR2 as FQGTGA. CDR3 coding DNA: TGTGCCAGCAGCTTAAGGGGAATAGATACGCAGTATTTT. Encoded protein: CASSLRGIDTQYF. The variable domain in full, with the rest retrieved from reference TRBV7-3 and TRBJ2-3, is GAGVSQTPSNKVTEKGKYVELRCDPISGHTALYWYRQSLGQGPEFLIYFQGTGAADDSGLPNDRFFAVRPEGSVSTLKIQRTERGDSAVYLCASSLRGIDTQYFGPGTRLTVL.

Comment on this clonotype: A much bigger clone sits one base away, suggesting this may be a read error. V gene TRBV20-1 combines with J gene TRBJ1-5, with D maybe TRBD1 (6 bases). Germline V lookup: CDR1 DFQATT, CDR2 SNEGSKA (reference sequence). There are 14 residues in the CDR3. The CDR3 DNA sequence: TGCAGTGCTAGACCCCAAGGGGGGGATCAGCTCCAGCATTTT. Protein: CSARPQGGDQLQHF.

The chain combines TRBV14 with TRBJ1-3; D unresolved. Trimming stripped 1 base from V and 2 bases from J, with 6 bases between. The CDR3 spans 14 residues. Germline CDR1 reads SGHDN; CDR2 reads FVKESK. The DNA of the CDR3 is TGTGCCAGCAGCCAAGGGACCCCTGGAAACACCATATATTTT. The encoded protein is CASSQGTPGNTIYF.

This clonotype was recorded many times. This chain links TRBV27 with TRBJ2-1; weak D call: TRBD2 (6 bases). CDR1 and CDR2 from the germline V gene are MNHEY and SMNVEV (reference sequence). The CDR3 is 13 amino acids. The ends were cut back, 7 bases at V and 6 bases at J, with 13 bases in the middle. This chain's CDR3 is CASILAGRNEQFF. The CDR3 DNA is TGTGCCAGCATCCTGGCGGGGCGCAATGAGCAGTTCTTC.

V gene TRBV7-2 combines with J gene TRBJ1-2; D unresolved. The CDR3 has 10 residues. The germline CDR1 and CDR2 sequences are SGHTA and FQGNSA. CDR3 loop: CVDIPYGYTF. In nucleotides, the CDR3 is TGTGTTGATATCCCATATGGCTACACCTTC.

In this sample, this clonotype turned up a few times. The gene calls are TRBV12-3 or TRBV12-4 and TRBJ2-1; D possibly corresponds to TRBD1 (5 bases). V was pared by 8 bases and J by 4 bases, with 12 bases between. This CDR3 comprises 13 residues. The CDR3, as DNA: TGTGCCAGCCACTCCCCAGGGTACAATGAGCAGTTCTTC. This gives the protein CASHSPGYNEQFF.

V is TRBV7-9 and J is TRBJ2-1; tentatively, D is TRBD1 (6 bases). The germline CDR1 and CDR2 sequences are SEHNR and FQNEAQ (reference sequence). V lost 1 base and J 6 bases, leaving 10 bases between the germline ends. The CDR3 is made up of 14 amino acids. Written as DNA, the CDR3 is TGTGCCAGCAGCTTAGACAGGGTCAGCAATGAGCAGTTCTTC. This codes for CASSLDRVSNEQFF.

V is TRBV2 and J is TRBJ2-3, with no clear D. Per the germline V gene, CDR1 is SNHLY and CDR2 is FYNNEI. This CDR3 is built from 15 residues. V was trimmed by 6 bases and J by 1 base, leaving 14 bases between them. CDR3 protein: CASRRALPGTDTQYF. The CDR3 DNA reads TGTGCCAGCAGAAGGGCCTTACCTGGCACAGATACGCAGTATTTT.

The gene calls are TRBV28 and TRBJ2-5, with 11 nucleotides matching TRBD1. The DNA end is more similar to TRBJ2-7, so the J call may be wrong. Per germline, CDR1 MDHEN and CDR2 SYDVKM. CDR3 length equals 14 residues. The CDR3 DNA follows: TGTGCCAGCATAACCGGGACAGGGGGCTACGAGCAGTACTTC. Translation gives CASITGTGGYEQYF.

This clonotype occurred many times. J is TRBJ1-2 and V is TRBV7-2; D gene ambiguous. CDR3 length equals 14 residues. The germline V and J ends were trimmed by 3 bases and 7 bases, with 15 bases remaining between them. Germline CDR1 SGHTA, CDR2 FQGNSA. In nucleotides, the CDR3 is TGTGCCAGCAGCTTTGAGGCCAGGTCCCCTGGCTACACCTTC. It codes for CASSFEARSPGYTF.

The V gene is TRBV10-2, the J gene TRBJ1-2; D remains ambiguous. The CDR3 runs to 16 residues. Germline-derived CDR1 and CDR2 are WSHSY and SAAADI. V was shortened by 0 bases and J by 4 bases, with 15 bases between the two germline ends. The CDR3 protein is CASSESRRALGYGYTF. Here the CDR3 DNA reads TGCGCCAGCAGTGAGTCGAGGAGAGCTTTAGGCTATGGCTACACCTTC.

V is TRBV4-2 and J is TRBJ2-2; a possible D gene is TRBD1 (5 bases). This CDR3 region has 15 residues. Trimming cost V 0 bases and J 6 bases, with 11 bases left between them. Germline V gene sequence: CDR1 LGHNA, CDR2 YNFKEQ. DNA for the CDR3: TGTGCCAGCAGCCAAGATGGGGCTAGATCCGGGGAGCTGTTTTTT. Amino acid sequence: CASSQDGARSGELFF.

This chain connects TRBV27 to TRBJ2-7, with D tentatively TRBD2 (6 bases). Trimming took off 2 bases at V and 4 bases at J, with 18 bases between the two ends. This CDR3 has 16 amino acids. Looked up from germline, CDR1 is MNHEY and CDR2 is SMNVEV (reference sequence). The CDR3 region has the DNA TGTGCCAGCAGTTTAGACTGGGGGGAACAGCCTTACGAGCAGTACTTC. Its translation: CASSLDWGEQPYEQYF.

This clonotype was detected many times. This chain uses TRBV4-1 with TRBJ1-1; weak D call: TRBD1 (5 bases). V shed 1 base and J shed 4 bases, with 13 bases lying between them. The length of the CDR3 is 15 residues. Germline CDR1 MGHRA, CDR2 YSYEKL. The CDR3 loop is CASSQVGEKGTEAFF. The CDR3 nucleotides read TGCGCCAGCAGCCAAGTGGGGGAGAAAGGCACTGAAGCTTTCTTT.

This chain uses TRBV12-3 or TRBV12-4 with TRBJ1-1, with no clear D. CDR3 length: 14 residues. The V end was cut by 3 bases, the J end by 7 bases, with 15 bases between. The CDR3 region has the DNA TGTGCCAGCAGTTTCCGGACCGCTTTGGGTGAAGCTTTCTTT. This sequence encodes CASSFRTALGEAFF.

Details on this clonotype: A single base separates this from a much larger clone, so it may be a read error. Here the CDR3 DNA reads TGCACCAGCAGCTTGCTGGCAGGCCCCTACAATGAGCAGTTCTTC. Its translation: CTSSLLAGPYNEQFF. The chain is built from TRBV5-1 and TRBJ2-1; D remains unclear. CDR1 is SGHRS, CDR2 YFSETQ, per germline. This CDR3 is built from 15 residues.

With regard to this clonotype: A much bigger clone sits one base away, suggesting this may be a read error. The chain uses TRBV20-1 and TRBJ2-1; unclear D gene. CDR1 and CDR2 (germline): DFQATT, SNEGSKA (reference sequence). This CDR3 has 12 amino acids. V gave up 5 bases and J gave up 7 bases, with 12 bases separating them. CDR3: CSAPMPLNEQFF. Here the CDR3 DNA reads TGCAGTGCTCCCATGCCCCTTAATGAGCAGTTCTTC.

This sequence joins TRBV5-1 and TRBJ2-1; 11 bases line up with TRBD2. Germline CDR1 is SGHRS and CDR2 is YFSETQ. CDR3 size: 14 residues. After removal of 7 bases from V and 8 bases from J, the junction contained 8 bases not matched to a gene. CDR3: CASHPGLAEDEQFF. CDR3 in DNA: TGCGCCAGCCATCCGGGACTAGCGGAAGATGAGCAGTTCTTC.

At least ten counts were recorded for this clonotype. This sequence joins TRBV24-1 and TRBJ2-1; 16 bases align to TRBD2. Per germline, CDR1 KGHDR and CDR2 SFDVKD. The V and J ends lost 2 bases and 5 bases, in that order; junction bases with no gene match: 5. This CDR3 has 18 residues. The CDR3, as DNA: TGTGCCACCAGTGATTGGGGACTAGCGGGAGGGCCTAACAATGAGCAGTTCTTC. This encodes CATSDWGLAGGPNNEQFF.

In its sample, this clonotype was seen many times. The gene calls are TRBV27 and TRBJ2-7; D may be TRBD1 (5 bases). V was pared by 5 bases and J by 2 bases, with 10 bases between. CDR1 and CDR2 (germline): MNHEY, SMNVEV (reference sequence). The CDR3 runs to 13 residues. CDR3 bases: TGTGCCAGCAGTCCCGACAGAGCCTACGAGCAGTACTTC. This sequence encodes CASSPDRAYEQYF.

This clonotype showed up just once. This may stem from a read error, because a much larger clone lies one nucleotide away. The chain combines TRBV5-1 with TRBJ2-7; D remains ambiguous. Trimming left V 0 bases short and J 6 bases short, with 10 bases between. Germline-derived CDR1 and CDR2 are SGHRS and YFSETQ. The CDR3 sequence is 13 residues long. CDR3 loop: CASSLGVSGEQYF. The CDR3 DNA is TGCGCCAGCAGCTTGGGAGTCTCCGGCGAGCAGTACTTC.

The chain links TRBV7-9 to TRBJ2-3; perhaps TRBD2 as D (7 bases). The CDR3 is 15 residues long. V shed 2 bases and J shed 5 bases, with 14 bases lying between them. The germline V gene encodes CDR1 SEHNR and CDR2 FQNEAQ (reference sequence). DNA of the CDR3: TGTGCCAGCAGCTTAAGAACAGGGAGGGGAGATACGCAGTATTTT. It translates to CASSLRTGRGDTQYF.

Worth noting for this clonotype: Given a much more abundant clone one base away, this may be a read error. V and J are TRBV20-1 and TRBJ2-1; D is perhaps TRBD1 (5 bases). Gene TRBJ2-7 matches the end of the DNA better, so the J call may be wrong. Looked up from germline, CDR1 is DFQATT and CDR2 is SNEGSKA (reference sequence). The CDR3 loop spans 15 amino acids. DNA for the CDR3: TGCAGTGCTAGAGAGCCAGGGCTTCCATACAATGAGCAGTACTTC. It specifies CSAREPGLPYNEQYF.

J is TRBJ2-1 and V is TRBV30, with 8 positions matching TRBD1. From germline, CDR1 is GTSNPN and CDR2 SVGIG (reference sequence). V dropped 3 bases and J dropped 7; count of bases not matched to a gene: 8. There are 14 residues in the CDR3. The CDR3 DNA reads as TGTGCCTGGAGACCCGTCAGGGGGCTGAATGAGCAGTTCTTC. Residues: CAWRPVRGLNEQFF.